A selection of T cell receptor beta chains follows, all from one sample in a study of cytomegalovirus exposure and HLA in healthy donors. Using immunoSEQ multiplex PCR, the repertoire was profiled, and TCRdb retains in-frame clones only, with some absent. The sample carries 95,000 to 100,000 clones, more than 80% recorded once. Sequenced input: PBMCs. Receptor source: a man in his thirties or forties in good health and CMV-seronegative. The CDR3 runs from the conserved cysteine through the conserved F or W. The D gene is left open where the match is weak.

D	V	J	CDR3	DNA
-	TRBV5-1	TRBJ1-6	CASSLRSMSSYNSPLHF	TGCGCCAGCAGCTTGAGGAGCATGAGCTCCTATAATTCACCCCTCCACTTT
-	TRBV16	TRBJ1-4	CASSLDIEKLFF	TGTGCCAGCAGCCTCGACATCGAAAAACTGTTTTTT
TRBD1	TRBV19	TRBJ1-1	CASSIGYRTGWTEAFF	TGTGCCAGTAGTATAGGGTACCGGACAGGGTGGACTGAAGCTTTCTTT
-	TRBV2	TRBJ1-4	CASSESGKGEKLFF	TGTGCCAGCAGTGAATCGGGGAAAGGTGAAAAACTGTTTTTT
TRBD1	TRBV6-5	TRBJ2-3	CASQGAASTDTQYF	TGTGCCAGCCAGGGGGCCGCCAGCACAGATACGCAGTATTTT
TRBD2	TRBV29-1	TRBJ2-7	CSVEDRRAGGAPYEQYF	TGCAGCGTTGAAGATCGCCGAGCGGGAGGCGCCCCCTACGAGCAGTACTTC
-	TRBV18	TRBJ1-5	CASSRDSLTQPQHF	TGTGCCAGCTCACGCGACAGCCTCACTCAGCCCCAGCATTTT
TRBD1	TRBV7-2	TRBJ2-5	CASSYGTGGAETQYF	TGTGCCAGCAGCTATGGGACAGGGGGCGCGGAGACCCAGTACTTC
TRBD2	TRBV9	TRBJ2-5	CASSALGAGEGQETQYF	TGTGCCAGCAGCGCCCTCGGGGCGGGGGAGGGCCAAGAGACCCAGTACTTC
-	TRBV6-5	TRBJ2-7	CASSGGYEQYF	TGTGCCAGCAGTGGGGGGTACGAGCAGTACTTC